A selection of T cell receptor beta chains follows, all from one sample in a study of blood T cell repertoires in COVID-19. Assay: immunoSEQ multiplex PCR; the TCRdb copy retains only in-frame clones and omits some. This table holds about 210,000 clones, roughly 79% found once. Specimen: PBMCs or T cells enriched from blood (not recorded which). The receptors were sampled from a woman aged 45 to 65 with acute COVID-19. CDR3s include the opening cysteine and the closing phenylalanine or tryptophan. The order of the fields is clone size, J gene, D gene, V gene, CDR3 protein, CDR3 DNA. The D gene is left open where the match is weak. Where a row states a size, it is once, few, many or the class of an expanded clone; other rows omit it.

clone size: -; J gene: TRBJ1-5; D gene: TRBD1; V gene: TRBV11-2; CDR3 protein: CASSLSPWGTGDSNQPQHF; CDR3 DNA: TGTGCCAGCAGCTTATCCCCCTGGGGGACAGGGGATAGCAATCAGCCCCAGCATTTT
clone size: -; J gene: TRBJ2-2; D gene: -; V gene: TRBV11-2; CDR3 protein: CASSSQGRALGGELFF; CDR3 DNA: TGTGCCAGCAGCTCCCAGGGGAGAGCTTTGGGCGGGGAGCTGTTTTTT
clone size: few; J gene: TRBJ2-2; D gene: TRBD1; V gene: TRBV7-6; CDR3 protein: CASEKDRVGGELFF; CDR3 DNA: TGTGCCAGCGAGAAAGACAGGGTTGGCGGGGAGCTGTTTTTT
clone size: -; J gene: TRBJ1-2; D gene: -; V gene: TRBV30; CDR3 protein: CAWSKGGSPANYGYTF; CDR3 DNA: TGTGCCTGGAGTAAGGGAGGCAGCCCAGCTAACTATGGCTACACCTTC
clone size: few; J gene: TRBJ1-3; D gene: -; V gene: TRBV21-1; CDR3 protein: CASSTKGPRGISGNTIYF; CDR3 DNA: TGTGCCAGCAGCACTAAAGGACCGAGGGGGATCTCTGGAAACACCATATATTTT
clone size: -; J gene: TRBJ2-7; D gene: -; V gene: TRBV28; CDR3 protein: CASSFDIYEQYF; CDR3 DNA: TGTGCCAGCAGTTTTGACATTTACGAGCAGTACTTC
clone size: -; J gene: TRBJ2-7; D gene: -; V gene: TRBV7-6; CDR3 protein: CASSLGHIAYEQYF; CDR3 DNA: TGTGCCAGCAGCTTAGGACATATCGCCTACGAGCAGTACTTC
clone size: -; J gene: TRBJ2-1; D gene: -; V gene: TRBV7-2; CDR3 protein: CASSLGLSVLLF; CDR3 DNA: TGTGCCAGCAGCCTCGGACTATCCGTCTTGCTCTTC
clone size: -; J gene: TRBJ2-3; D gene: -; V gene: TRBV7-2; CDR3 protein: CASSLTWAAGWADTQYF; CDR3 DNA: TGTGCCAGCAGCTTAACTTGGGCCGCGGGTTGGGCAGATACGCAGTATTTT
clone size: once; J gene: TRBJ2-3; D gene: TRBD2; V gene: TRBV7-2; CDR3 protein: CASNLAGGPDTQYF; CDR3 DNA: TGTGCCAGCAACCTAGCGGGAGGGCCAGATACGCAGTATTTT
clone size: -; J gene: TRBJ2-2; D gene: TRBD2; V gene: TRBV7-8; CDR3 protein: CASSSGRYTSGSPGELFF; CDR3 DNA: TGTGCCAGCAGCTCGGGACGATATACTAGCGGGAGCCCCGGGGAGCTGTTTTTT
clone size: -; J gene: TRBJ1-1; D gene: TRBD1; V gene: TRBV2; CDR3 protein: CASLGQQNTEAFF; CDR3 DNA: TGTGCCAGCCTGGGACAGCAGAACACTGAAGCTTTCTTT
clone size: -; J gene: TRBJ2-4; D gene: -; V gene: TRBV19; CDR3 protein: CASSRGTKNIQYF; CDR3 DNA: TGTGCCAGTAGTAGAGGAACCAAAAACATTCAGTACTTC
clone size: -; J gene: TRBJ1-5; D gene: TRBD1; V gene: TRBV2; CDR3 protein: CASSLLDRVEPQHF; CDR3 DNA: TGTGCCAGCAGTCTTCTGGACAGGGTTGAGCCCCAGCATTTT
clone size: -; J gene: TRBJ2-5; D gene: TRBD2; V gene: TRBV11-3; CDR3 protein: CASSLAFSGLAGIYQETQYF; CDR3 DNA: TGTGCCAGCAGCTTAGCGTTCTCCGGGCTAGCGGGTATCTACCAAGAGACCCAGTACTTC
clone size: once; J gene: TRBJ2-1; D gene: -; V gene: TRBV6-2/TRBV6-3; CDR3 protein: CASSLLAEGSYNEQFF; CDR3 DNA: TGTGCCAGCAGCCTCCTCGCAGAGGGCTCCTACAATGAGCAGTTCTTC
clone size: -; J gene: TRBJ1-3; D gene: TRBD1; V gene: TRBV5-8; CDR3 protein: CASSRDRGSDTIYF; CDR3 DNA: TGTGCCAGCAGCCGCGACAGGGGATCGGACACCATATATTTT
clone size: -; J gene: TRBJ1-5; D gene: TRBD1; V gene: TRBV5-1; CDR3 protein: CASSSGQGFDQPQHF; CDR3 DNA: TGCGCCAGCAGCTCGGGACAGGGTTTTGATCAGCCCCAGCATTTT
clone size: -; J gene: TRBJ2-5; D gene: -; V gene: TRBV3-1/TRBV3-2; CDR3 protein: CASSQDGWGTPWETQYF; CDR3 DNA: TGTGCCAGCAGCCAAGATGGGTGGGGGACACCCTGGGAGACCCAGTACTTC
clone size: -; J gene: TRBJ2-7; D gene: TRBD2; V gene: TRBV27; CDR3 protein: CASSSLAGGQYEQYF; CDR3 DNA: TGTGCCAGCAGTTCATTAGCGGGGGGACAATACGAGCAGTACTTC
clone size: -; J gene: TRBJ1-2; D gene: TRBD1; V gene: TRBV7-2; CDR3 protein: CASSSQTGGNYGYTF; CDR3 DNA: TGTGCCAGCAGCTCGCAAACAGGGGGCAACTATGGCTACACCTTC
clone size: -; J gene: TRBJ1-4; D gene: -; V gene: TRBV5-1; CDR3 protein: CASSLGWQHDEKLFF; CDR3 DNA: TGCGCCAGCAGCCTAGGATGGCAGCATGACGAAAAACTGTTTTTT
clone size: -; J gene: TRBJ2-2; D gene: -; V gene: TRBV19; CDR3 protein: CASTKTGIVTGELFF; CDR3 DNA: TGTGCCAGTACCAAAACAGGGATCGTCACCGGGGAGCTGTTTTTT
clone size: -; J gene: TRBJ2-2; D gene: -; V gene: TRBV11-3; CDR3 protein: CASSLERDTGELFF; CDR3 DNA: TGTGCCAGCAGCTTAGAGAGGGACACCGGGGAGCTGTTTTTT
clone size: many; J gene: TRBJ2-7; D gene: TRBD2; V gene: TRBV19; CDR3 protein: CASSIGGLAGAYEQYF; CDR3 DNA: TGTGCCAGTAGTATAGGAGGACTAGCGGGAGCTTACGAGCAGTACTTC
clone size: -; J gene: TRBJ1-1; D gene: -; V gene: TRBV5-1; CDR3 protein: CASSLAWSQGRSGNTEAFF; CDR3 DNA: TGCGCCAGCAGCTTGGCTTGGTCCCAGGGTCGCAGTGGGAACACTGAAGCTTTCTTT
clone size: -; J gene: TRBJ1-1; D gene: TRBD1; V gene: TRBV28; CDR3 protein: CASITAGTGRLHTEAFF; CDR3 DNA: TGTGCCAGCATAACCGCCGGGACAGGAAGACTTCACACTGAAGCTTTCTTT
clone size: -; J gene: TRBJ1-6; D gene: TRBD1; V gene: TRBV6-6; CDR3 protein: CASREPGQLNSPLHF; CDR3 DNA: TGTGCCAGCAGAGAACCGGGACAGCTTAATTCACCCCTCCACTTT
clone size: -; J gene: TRBJ2-7; D gene: TRBD2; V gene: TRBV7-2; CDR3 protein: CASSGGDSYEQYF; CDR3 DNA: TGTGCCAGCAGCGGGGGGGACTCCTACGAGCAGTACTTC
clone size: -; J gene: TRBJ2-7; D gene: -; V gene: TRBV10-3; CDR3 protein: CAISRESSYEQYF; CDR3 DNA: TGTGCCATCAGTCGGGAAAGCTCCTACGAGCAGTACTTC
clone size: -; J gene: TRBJ1-5; D gene: -; V gene: TRBV19; CDR3 protein: CASNLGGIRQPQHF; CDR3 DNA: TGTGCCAGCAACCTAGGAGGAATCCGTCAGCCCCAGCATTTT
clone size: -; J gene: TRBJ1-1; D gene: TRBD1; V gene: TRBV7-9; CDR3 protein: CASSLSGQGTLNTEAFF; CDR3 DNA: TGTGCCAGCAGCCTTTCGGGACAGGGAACATTGAACACTGAAGCTTTCTTT
clone size: -; J gene: TRBJ1-3; D gene: -; V gene: TRBV6-5; CDR3 protein: CAGQTVSSGNTIYF; CDR3 DNA: TGTGCCGGCCAGACAGTTTCCTCTGGAAACACCATATATTTT
clone size: -; J gene: TRBJ1-1; D gene: TRBD1; V gene: TRBV7-8; CDR3 protein: CASSLGQGRAEAFF; CDR3 DNA: TGTGCCAGCAGCTTAGGACAGGGGCGCGCTGAAGCTTTCTTT
clone size: once; J gene: TRBJ2-4; D gene: -; V gene: TRBV6-2/TRBV6-3; CDR3 protein: CASSDNLAKNIQYF; CDR3 DNA: TGTGCCAGCAGCGACAATCTAGCCAAAAACATTCAGTACTTC
clone size: -; J gene: TRBJ2-1; D gene: TRBD1; V gene: TRBV19; CDR3 protein: CASTWTGGKDEQFF; CDR3 DNA: TGTGCCAGTACATGGACAGGGGGCAAGGATGAGCAGTTCTTC
clone size: -; J gene: TRBJ2-1; D gene: -; V gene: TRBV19; CDR3 protein: CASRFADSYNEQFF; CDR3 DNA: TGTGCCAGTAGATTTGCGGACTCCTACAATGAGCAGTTCTTC
clone size: -; J gene: TRBJ1-4; D gene: -; V gene: TRBV15; CDR3 protein: CATSRDRGEKLFF; CDR3 DNA: TGTGCCACCAGCAGAGATCGAGGCGAAAAACTGTTTTTT
clone size: -; J gene: TRBJ1-5; D gene: TRBD1; V gene: TRBV7-8; CDR3 protein: CASSRGQGRRGNQPQHF; CDR3 DNA: TGTGCCAGCAGCCGAGGACAGGGGCGGCGGGGCAATCAGCCCCAGCATTTT
clone size: once; J gene: TRBJ1-5; D gene: -; V gene: TRBV18; CDR3 protein: CASSPEGGGSIRNQPQHF; CDR3 DNA: TGTGCCAGCTCACCCGAGGGGGGGGGATCTATCCGCAATCAGCCCCAGCATTTT
clone size: once; J gene: TRBJ2-5; D gene: TRBD2; V gene: TRBV6-1; CDR3 protein: CASSEMLAGTKYF; CDR3 DNA: TGTGCCAGCAGTGAAATGCTAGCGGGGACTAAGTACTTC
clone size: -; J gene: TRBJ2-6; D gene: -; V gene: TRBV19; CDR3 protein: CASSVGHLNSGANVLTF; CDR3 DNA: TGTGCCAGTAGTGTGGGACACCTCAATTCTGGGGCCAACGTCCTGACTTTC
clone size: -; J gene: TRBJ1-3; D gene: TRBD1; V gene: TRBV4-1; CDR3 protein: CASSQENGQALPGNTIYF; CDR3 DNA: TGCGCCAGCAGCCAGGAAAATGGACAGGCCTTACCTGGAAACACCATATATTTT
clone size: -; J gene: TRBJ1-5; D gene: -; V gene: TRBV5-1; CDR3 protein: CASSLAGANNQPQHF; CDR3 DNA: TGCGCCAGCAGCTTGGCAGGGGCCAATAATCAGCCCCAGCATTTT
clone size: few; J gene: TRBJ2-1; D gene: TRBD2; V gene: TRBV7-2; CDR3 protein: CASSLLAGVGNEQFF; CDR3 DNA: TGTGCCAGCAGCCTGCTAGCGGGAGTTGGCAATGAGCAGTTCTTC
clone size: -; J gene: TRBJ2-5; D gene: -; V gene: TRBV7-2; CDR3 protein: CASSSQGETQYF; CDR3 DNA: TGTGCCAGCAGCTCCCAGGGGGAGACCCAGTACTTC
clone size: -; J gene: TRBJ2-3; D gene: TRBD2; V gene: TRBV6-5; CDR3 protein: CASSYGGLVTDTQYF; CDR3 DNA: TGTGCCAGCAGTTACGGGGGACTAGTCACAGATACGCAGTATTTT
clone size: once; J gene: TRBJ2-7; D gene: TRBD2; V gene: TRBV29-1; CDR3 protein: CSVGSGRASYEQYF; CDR3 DNA: TGCAGCGTGGGGAGCGGGAGGGCCTCCTACGAGCAGTACTTC
clone size: once; J gene: TRBJ2-2; D gene: -; V gene: TRBV7-3; CDR3 protein: CASSLNQAGELFF; CDR3 DNA: TGTGCCAGCAGCTTAAATCAGGCCGGGGAGCTGTTTTTT
clone size: -; J gene: TRBJ2-1; D gene: TRBD2; V gene: TRBV7-2; CDR3 protein: CASSLTSGGDGEQFF; CDR3 DNA: TGTGCCAGCAGCTTGACTAGCGGGGGGGATGGTGAGCAGTTCTTC
clone size: -; J gene: TRBJ1-1; D gene: TRBD1; V gene: TRBV29-1; CDR3 protein: CSATDRGQAFF; CDR3 DNA: TGCAGCGCGACTGACAGGGGACAGGCTTTCTTT
clone size: -; J gene: TRBJ2-5; D gene: TRBD1; V gene: TRBV5-1; CDR3 protein: CASSPGTGGWLAETQYF; CDR3 DNA: TGCGCCAGCAGCCCCGGGACAGGGGGGTGGTTGGCGGAGACCCAGTACTTC
clone size: -; J gene: TRBJ2-2; D gene: TRBD1; V gene: TRBV7-9; CDR3 protein: CASSWSGQGHGELFF; CDR3 DNA: TGTGCCAGCAGCTGGAGTGGACAGGGCCACGGGGAGCTGTTTTTT
clone size: -; J gene: TRBJ2-7; D gene: -; V gene: TRBV2; CDR3 protein: CASSGSSYEQYF; CDR3 DNA: TGTGCCAGCAGTGGGAGCTCCTACGAGCAGTACTTC
clone size: once; J gene: TRBJ2-6; D gene: -; V gene: TRBV30; CDR3 protein: CAWSRLSGANVLTF; CDR3 DNA: TGTGCCTGGAGTAGACTCTCTGGGGCCAACGTCCTGACTTTC
clone size: -; J gene: TRBJ1-2; D gene: TRBD1; V gene: TRBV29-1; CDR3 protein: CSTTPGTDGGYGYTF; CDR3 DNA: TGCAGCACGACCCCAGGGACAGACGGGGGCTATGGCTACACCTTC
clone size: few; J gene: TRBJ2-1; D gene: TRBD2; V gene: TRBV11-2; CDR3 protein: CASSFVAGGPNEQFF; CDR3 DNA: TGTGCCAGCAGCTTTGTAGCGGGGGGGCCAAATGAGCAGTTCTTC
clone size: once; J gene: TRBJ2-1; D gene: TRBD2; V gene: TRBV5-5; CDR3 protein: CASSLSLAGGYNEQFF; CDR3 DNA: TGTGCCAGCAGCTTGAGCCTAGCGGGGGGCTACAATGAGCAGTTCTTC
clone size: -; J gene: TRBJ1-4; D gene: -; V gene: TRBV5-1; CDR3 protein: CASTLDGPNEKLFF; CDR3 DNA: TGCGCCAGCACCCTAGACGGTCCTAATGAAAAACTGTTTTTT